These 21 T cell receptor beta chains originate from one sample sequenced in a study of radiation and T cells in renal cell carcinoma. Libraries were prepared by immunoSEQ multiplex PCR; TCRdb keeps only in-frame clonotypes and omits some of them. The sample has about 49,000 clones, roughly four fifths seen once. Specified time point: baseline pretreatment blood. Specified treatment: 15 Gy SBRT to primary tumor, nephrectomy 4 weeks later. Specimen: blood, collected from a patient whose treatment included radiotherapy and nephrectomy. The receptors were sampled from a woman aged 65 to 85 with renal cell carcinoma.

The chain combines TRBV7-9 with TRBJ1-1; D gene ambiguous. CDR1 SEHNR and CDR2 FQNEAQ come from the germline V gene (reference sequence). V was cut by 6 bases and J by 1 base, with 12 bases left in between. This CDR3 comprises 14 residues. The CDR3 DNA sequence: TGTGCCAGCAGTTTCGGGGTGGGGAACACTGAAGCTTTCTTT. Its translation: CASSFGVGNTEAFF.

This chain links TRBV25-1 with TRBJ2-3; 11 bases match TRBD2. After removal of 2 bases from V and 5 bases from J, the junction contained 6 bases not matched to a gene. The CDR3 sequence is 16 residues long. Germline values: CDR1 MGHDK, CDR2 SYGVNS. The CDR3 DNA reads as TGTGCCAGCAGTGAAGACACTAGCGGGAGACAAGATACGCAGTATTTT. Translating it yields CASSEDTSGRQDTQYF.

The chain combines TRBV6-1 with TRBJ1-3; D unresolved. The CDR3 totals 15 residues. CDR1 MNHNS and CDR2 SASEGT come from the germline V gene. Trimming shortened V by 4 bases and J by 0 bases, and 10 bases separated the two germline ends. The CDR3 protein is CASSGENHSGNTIYF. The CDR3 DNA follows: TGTGCCAGCAGTGGTGAGAACCACTCTGGAAACACCATATATTTT.

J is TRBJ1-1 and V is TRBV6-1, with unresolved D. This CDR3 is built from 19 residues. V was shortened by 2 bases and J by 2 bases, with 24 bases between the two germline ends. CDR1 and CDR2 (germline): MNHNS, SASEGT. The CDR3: CASSELRRRLVKYNTEAFF. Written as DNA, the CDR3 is TGTGCCAGCAGTGAACTAAGGCGCAGACTAGTAAAGTATAACACTGAAGCTTTCTTT.

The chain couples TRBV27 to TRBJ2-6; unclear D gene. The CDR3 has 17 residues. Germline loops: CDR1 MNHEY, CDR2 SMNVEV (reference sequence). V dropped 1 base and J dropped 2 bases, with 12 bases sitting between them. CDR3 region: CASSLFGKSAGANVLTF. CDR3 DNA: TGTGCCAGCAGTTTATTTGGGAAATCCGCTGGGGCCAACGTCCTGACTTTC.

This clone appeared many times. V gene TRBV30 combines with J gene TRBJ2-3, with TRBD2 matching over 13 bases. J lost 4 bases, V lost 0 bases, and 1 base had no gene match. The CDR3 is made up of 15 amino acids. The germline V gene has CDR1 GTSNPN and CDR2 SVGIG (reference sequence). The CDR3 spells CAWSVTSGRADTQYF. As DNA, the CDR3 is TGTGCCTGGAGTGTAACTAGCGGGAGGGCAGATACGCAGTATTTT.

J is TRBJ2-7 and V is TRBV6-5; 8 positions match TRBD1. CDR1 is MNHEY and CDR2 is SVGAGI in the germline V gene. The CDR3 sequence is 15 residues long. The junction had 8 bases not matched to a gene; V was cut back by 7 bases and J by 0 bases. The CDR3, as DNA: TGTGCCAGCACCAAACGGACAGGGCCCTCCTACGAGCAGTACTTC. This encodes CASTKRTGPSYEQYF.

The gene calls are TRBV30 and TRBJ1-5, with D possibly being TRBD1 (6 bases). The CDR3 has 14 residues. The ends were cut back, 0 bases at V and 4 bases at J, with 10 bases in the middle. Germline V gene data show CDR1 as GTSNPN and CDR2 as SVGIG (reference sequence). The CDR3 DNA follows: TGTGCCTGGAGTGTCGGGGGGCTGAATCAGCCCCAGCATTTT. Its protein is CAWSVGGLNQPQHF.

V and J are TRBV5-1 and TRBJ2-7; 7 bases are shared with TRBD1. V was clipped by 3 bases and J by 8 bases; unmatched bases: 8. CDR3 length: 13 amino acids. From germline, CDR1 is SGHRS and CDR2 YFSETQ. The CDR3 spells CASSSGQSVQQYF. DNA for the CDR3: TGCGCCAGCAGCTCGGGACAGAGTGTTCAGCAGTACTTC.

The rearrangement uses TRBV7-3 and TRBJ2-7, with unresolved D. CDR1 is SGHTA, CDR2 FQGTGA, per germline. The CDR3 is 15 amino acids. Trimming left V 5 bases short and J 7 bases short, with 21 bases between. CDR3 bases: TGTGCCAGCAGCATGAGTCCGGGCCCCGATTGGGAGCAGTACTTC. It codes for CASSMSPGPDWEQYF. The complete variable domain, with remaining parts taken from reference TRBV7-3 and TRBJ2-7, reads GAGVSQTPSNKVTEKGKYVELRCDPISGHTALYWYRQSLGQGPEFLIYFQGTGAADDSGLPNDRFFAVRPEGSVSTLKIQRTERGDSAVYLCASSMSPGPDWEQYFGPGTRLTVT.

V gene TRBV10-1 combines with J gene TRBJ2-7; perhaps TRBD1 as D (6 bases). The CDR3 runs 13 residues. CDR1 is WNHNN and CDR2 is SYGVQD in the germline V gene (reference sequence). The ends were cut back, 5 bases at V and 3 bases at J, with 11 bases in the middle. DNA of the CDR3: TGCGCCAGCAGTCCAGGGGTCGGCTACGAGCAGTACTTC. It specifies CASSPGVGYEQYF.

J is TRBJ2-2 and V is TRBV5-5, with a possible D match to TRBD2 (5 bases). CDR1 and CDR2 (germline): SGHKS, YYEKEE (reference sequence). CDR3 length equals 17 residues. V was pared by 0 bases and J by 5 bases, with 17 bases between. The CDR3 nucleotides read TGTGCCAGCAGCTTGGGCCCAGCCCTTAGAGGGACCGGGGAGCTGTTTTTT. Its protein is CASSLGPALRGTGELFF.

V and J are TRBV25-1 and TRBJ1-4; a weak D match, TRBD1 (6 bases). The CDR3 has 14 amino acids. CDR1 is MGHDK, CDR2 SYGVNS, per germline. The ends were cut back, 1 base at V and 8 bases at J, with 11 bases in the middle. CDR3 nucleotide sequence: TGTGCCAGCAGTGAATTCAGGGGTTCGGAAAAACTGTTTTTT. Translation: CASSEFRGSEKLFF.

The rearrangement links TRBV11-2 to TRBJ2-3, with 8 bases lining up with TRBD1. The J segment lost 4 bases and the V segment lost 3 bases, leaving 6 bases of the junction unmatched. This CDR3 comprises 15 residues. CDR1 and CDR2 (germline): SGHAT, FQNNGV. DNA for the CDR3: TGTGCCAGCAGCTTCCCGGGACAGGTTCCAGATACGCAGTATTTT. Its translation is CASSFPGQVPDTQYF.

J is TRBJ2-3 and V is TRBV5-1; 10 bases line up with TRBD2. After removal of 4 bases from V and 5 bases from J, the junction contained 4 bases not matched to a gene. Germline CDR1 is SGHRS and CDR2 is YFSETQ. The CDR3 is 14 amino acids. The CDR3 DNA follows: TGCGCCAGCAGCGATAGCGGGGGGTTAGATACGCAGTATTTT. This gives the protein CASSDSGGLDTQYF.

For the CDR3, the DNA is TGTGCCACGACTAGCGGGAGTGGGGTAGAGACCCAGTACTTC. It specifies CATTSGSGVETQYF. The chain is built from TRBV6-1 and TRBJ2-5, with 12 bases identical to TRBD2. V shed 10 bases and J 4 bases; nucleotides not matched to a gene: 7. Germline V CDR1 and CDR2: MNHNS, SASEGT. The CDR3 is 14 residues long.

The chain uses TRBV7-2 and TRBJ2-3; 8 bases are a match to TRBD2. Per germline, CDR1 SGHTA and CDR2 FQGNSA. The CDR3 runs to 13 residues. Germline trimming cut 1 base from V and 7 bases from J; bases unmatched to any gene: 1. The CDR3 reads CASSLERENTQYF. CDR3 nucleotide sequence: TGTGCCAGCAGCTTAGAGCGGGAGAATACGCAGTATTTT. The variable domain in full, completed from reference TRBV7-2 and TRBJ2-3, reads GAGVSQSPSNKVTEKGKDVELRCDPISGHTALYWYRQSLGQGLEFLIYFQGNSAPDKSGLPSDRFSAERTGGSVSTLTIQRTQQEDSAVYLCASSLERENTQYFGPGTRLTVL.

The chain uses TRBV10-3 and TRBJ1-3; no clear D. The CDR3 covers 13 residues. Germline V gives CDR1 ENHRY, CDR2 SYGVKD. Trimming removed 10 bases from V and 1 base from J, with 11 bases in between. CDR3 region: CATAGSSGNTIYF. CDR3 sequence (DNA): TGTGCCACGGCGGGGTCGTCTGGAAACACCATATATTTT.

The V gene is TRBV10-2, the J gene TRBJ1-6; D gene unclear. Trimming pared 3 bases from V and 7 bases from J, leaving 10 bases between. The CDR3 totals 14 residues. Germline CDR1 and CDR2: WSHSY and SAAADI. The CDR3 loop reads CASSESSGNSPLHF. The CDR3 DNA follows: TGCGCCAGCAGTGAATCGTCGGGGAATTCACCCCTCCACTTT.

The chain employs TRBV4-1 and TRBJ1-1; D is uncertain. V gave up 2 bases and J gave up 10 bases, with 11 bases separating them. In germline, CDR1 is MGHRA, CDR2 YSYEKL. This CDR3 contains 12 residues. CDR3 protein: CASSQSGLRAFF. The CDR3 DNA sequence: TGCGCCAGCAGCCAAAGCGGACTTAGAGCTTTCTTT.

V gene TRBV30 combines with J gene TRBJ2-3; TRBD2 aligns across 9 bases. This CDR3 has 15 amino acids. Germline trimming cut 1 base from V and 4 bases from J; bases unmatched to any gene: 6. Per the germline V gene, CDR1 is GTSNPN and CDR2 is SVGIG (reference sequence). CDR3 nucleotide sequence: TGTGCCTGGAGTGACATTAGCGGGAGACCAGATACGCAGTATTTT. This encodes CAWSDISGRPDTQYF.